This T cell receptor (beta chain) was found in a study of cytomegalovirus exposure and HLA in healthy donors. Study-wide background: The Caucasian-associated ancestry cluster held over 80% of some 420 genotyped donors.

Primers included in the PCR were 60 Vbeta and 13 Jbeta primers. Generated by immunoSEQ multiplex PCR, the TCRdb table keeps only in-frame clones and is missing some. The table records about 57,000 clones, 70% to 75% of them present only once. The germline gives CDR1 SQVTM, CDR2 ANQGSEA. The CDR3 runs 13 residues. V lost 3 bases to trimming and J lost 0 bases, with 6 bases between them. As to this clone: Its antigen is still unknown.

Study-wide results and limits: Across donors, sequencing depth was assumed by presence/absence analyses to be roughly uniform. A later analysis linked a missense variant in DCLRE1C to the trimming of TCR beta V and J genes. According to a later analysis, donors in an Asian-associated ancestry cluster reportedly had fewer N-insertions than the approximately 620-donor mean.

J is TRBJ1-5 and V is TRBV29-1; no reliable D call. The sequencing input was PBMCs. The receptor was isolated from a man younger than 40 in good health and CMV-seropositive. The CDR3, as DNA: TGCAGCGTTGATTCAGATAGCAATCAGCCCCAGCATTTT. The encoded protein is CSVDSDSNQPQHF.